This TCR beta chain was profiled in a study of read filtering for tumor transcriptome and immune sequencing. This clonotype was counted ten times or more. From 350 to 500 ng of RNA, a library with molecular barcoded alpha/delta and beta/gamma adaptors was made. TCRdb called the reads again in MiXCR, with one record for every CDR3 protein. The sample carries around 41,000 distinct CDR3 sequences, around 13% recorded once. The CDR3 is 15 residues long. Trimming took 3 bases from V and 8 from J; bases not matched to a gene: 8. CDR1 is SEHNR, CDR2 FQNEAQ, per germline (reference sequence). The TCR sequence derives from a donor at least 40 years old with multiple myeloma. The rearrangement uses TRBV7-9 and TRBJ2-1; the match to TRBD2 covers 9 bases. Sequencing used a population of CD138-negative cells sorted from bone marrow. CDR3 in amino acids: CASSFQAGGIDEQFF. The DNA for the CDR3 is TGTGCCAGCAGCTTTCAGGCGGGGGGGATCGATGAGCAGTTCTTC.